These 28 T cell receptor beta chains share one sample of origin, sequenced in a study of neoadjuvant nivolumab and ipilimumab in lung cancer (dated by TCRdb to about 2020). Libraries were built with the immunoSEQ multiplex PCR assay. Imported from immuneACCESS, the table was reduced by TCRdb to in-frame sequences with V and J called. These copies leave out some clones; in studies compared against another copy, an unresolved V gene accounts for under half, and the cause of the remainder is not known. Across this sample there are some 9,700 clones, with about 74% seen only once. Together, the top ten hold around 7.2% of the sample. The time point label on this specimen signifies: at surgical resection after neoadjuvant nivolumab +/- ipilimumab. The material was tumor tissue, obtained after neoadjuvant nivolumab, alone or with ipilimumab, at or shortly before surgery. All receptors come from an adult with non-small cell lung cancer. Some clones in this sample may be carry-over from other donors' samples.

The V and J genes are TRBV18 and TRBJ2-1; 12 positions agree with TRBD2. Losses at the gene ends were 3 bases for V and 5 bases for J; bases not matched to a gene: 5. CDR3 length: 16 amino acids. From germline, CDR1 is KGHSH and CDR2 LQKENI. CDR3 nucleotide sequence: TGTGCCAGCTCACCCCGACTAGCGGGAGAAGACAATGAGCAGTTCTTC. Its translation: CASSPRLAGEDNEQFF.

Notes on this clone: The same CDR3 also results from other DNA sequences found in this sample. The rearrangement links TRBV13 to TRBJ1-3, with TRBD1 as a possible D gene (6 bases). Per germline, CDR1 PRHDT and CDR2 FYEKMQ (reference sequence). The CDR3 runs to 15 residues. With 6 bases removed from V and 0 bases from J, the gap between germline ends came to 12 bases. Here the CDR3 DNA reads TGTGCCAGCAGTTTGGACAGCTCCTCTGGAAACACCATATATTTT. It yields the protein CASSLDSSSGNTIYF.

This clone was observed a single time. V and J are TRBV9 and TRBJ2-3; TRBD1 agrees at 12 bases. The V gene end was trimmed by 4 bases and the J gene end by 4 bases; junction bases not matched to a gene: 10. Per the germline V gene, CDR1 is SGDLS and CDR2 is YYNGEE. The CDR3 covers 17 residues. The CDR3 DNA follows: TGTGCCAGCAGCTTCGGGACAGGGGGCTCGAGCGCAGATACGCAGTATTTT. Amino acids: CASSFGTGGSSADTQYF. The full variable domain, in which reference TRBV9 and TRBJ2-3 provide the parts outside the CDR3, is DSGVTQTPKHLITATGQRVTLRCSPRSGDLSVYWYQQSLDQGLQFLIQYYNGEERAKGNILERFSAQQFPDLHSELNLSSLELGDSALYFCASSFGTGGSSADTQYFGPGTRLTVL.

J is TRBJ1-5 and V is TRBV28; possible D gene TRBD1, 6 bases. This CDR3 spans 13 amino acids. From germline, CDR1 is MDHEN and CDR2 SYDVKM. V lost 3 bases and J lost 11, with 14 bases in between. For the CDR3, the DNA is TGTGCCAGCAGTTTCCTAGGGGACACGGCCCAGCATTTT. Amino acids: CASSFLGDTAQHF.

The chain uses TRBV19 and TRBJ2-2; possibly TRBD2 for D (6 bases). This CDR3 has 17 amino acids. V dropped 4 bases and J dropped 1 base, with 16 bases sitting between them. Per germline, CDR1 LNHDA and CDR2 SQIVND (reference sequence). The CDR3 region has the DNA TGTGCCAGTAGTAGCGGGACTTCACAACTGAACACCGGGGAGCTGTTTTTT. Protein: CASSSGTSQLNTGELFF.

This clone was found once. V is TRBV18 and J is TRBJ1-6; 10 bases are shared with TRBD1. The germline CDR1 and CDR2 sequences are KGHSH and LQKENI. This CDR3 is 18 amino acids long. V lost 3 bases and J lost 8; bases outside the gene matches: 13. CDR3 amino acids: CASSPIAVPTGGDSPLHF. CDR3 coding DNA: TGTGCCAGCTCACCGATAGCCGTTCCGACAGGGGGCGATTCACCCCTCCACTTT.

The CDR3 region is CASSHSGAGAIRGMNTEAFF. The CDR3 DNA follows: TGTGCCAGCTCGCATTCTGGGGCAGGGGCTATCCGGGGCATGAACACTGAAGCTTTCTTT. The gene calls are TRBV18 and TRBJ1-1; D possibly corresponds to TRBD1 (6 bases). Trimming cost V 6 bases and J 0 bases, with 29 bases left between them. CDR1 KGHSH and CDR2 LQKENI come from the germline V gene. The CDR3 runs 20 residues.

V usage is TRBV6-5 and J usage is TRBJ1-1, with 10 bases identical to TRBD1. Trimming cost V 4 bases and J 6 bases; bases outside gene matches: 5. The CDR3 totals 14 residues. Germline V gene lookup returns CDR1 MNHEY and CDR2 SVGAGI. CDR3 sequence: CASSSGTGVAEAFF. The CDR3 DNA follows: TGTGCCAGCAGTTCCGGGACAGGGGTTGCTGAAGCTTTCTTT.

This chain connects TRBV6-6 to TRBJ1-5; 8 bases are a match to TRBD1. Germline loops: CDR1 MNHNY, CDR2 SVGAGI (reference sequence). J was trimmed by 7 bases and V by 7 bases; bases with no gene match: 9. This CDR3 is built from 14 residues. The CDR3, as DNA: TGTGCCAGCACCAACCAACAGGGGGTGCAGCCCCAGCATTTT. It codes for CASTNQQGVQPQHF.

The rearrangement links TRBV6-5 to TRBJ2-1; 10 positions agree with TRBD1. Germline lookup yields CDR1 MNHEY and CDR2 SVGAGI. J gave up 6 bases and V 6 bases, and 8 bases lay outside the gene matches. This CDR3 comprises 15 residues. The CDR3 loop reads CASSRQGAATNEQFF. DNA of the CDR3: TGTGCCAGCAGCCGACAGGGGGCTGCCACCAATGAGCAGTTCTTC.

The chain is built from TRBV18 and TRBJ2-2; D possibly matches TRBD1 or TRBD2 (5 bases each). Germline assignment: CDR1 KGHSH and CDR2 LQKENI. The V end lost 3 bases, the J end lost 4 bases, and 9 bases lay between the germline ends. This CDR3 region has 14 residues. CDR3 bases: TGTGCCAGCTCACCCGGGACGACCACCGGGGAGCTGTTTTTT. Encoded protein: CASSPGTTTGELFF.

The table lists this clone with a few counts. This chain uses TRBV15 with TRBJ2-6, with D possibly being TRBD2 (6 bases). Trimming removed 1 base from V and 0 bases from J, with 10 bases in between. This CDR3 comprises 17 residues. Germline values: CDR1 LNHNV, CDR2 YYDKDF (reference sequence). CDR3 sequence: CATSRGGVYSGANVLTF. The CDR3 DNA sequence: TGTGCCACCAGCAGAGGGGGGGTGTACTCTGGGGCCAACGTCCTGACTTTC.

The chain combines TRBV11-2 with TRBJ2-7, with D possibly called TRBD1 or TRBD2 (5 bases each). The germline gives CDR1 SGHAT, CDR2 FQNNGV. This CDR3 contains 14 residues. The ends were cut back, 4 bases at V and 6 bases at J, with 16 bases in the middle. CDR3 residues: CASSSRDGSLEQYF. The CDR3 DNA follows: TGTGCCAGCAGCTCCCGGGACGGCAGCCTCGAGCAGTACTTC.

This chain links TRBV7-2 with TRBJ2-7; 7 nucleotides line up with TRBD2. Germline V gene data show CDR1 as SGHTA and CDR2 as FQGNSA. This CDR3 has 14 residues. V lost 1 base, J lost 7 bases, and 7 bases stayed unmatched. The CDR3 region has the DNA TGTGCCAGCAGCTTAGGTCCGGCTAGCGGTGAGCAGTACTTC. The encoded protein is CASSLGPASGEQYF. Drawing the rest from reference TRBV7-2 and TRBJ2-7, the complete variable domain is GAGVSQSPSNKVTEKGKDVELRCDPISGHTALYWYRQSLGQGLEFLIYFQGNSAPDKSGLPSDRFSAERTGGSVSTLTIQRTQQEDSAVYLCASSLGPASGEQYFGPGTRLTVT.

The chain employs TRBV4-1 and TRBJ1-1, with D hard to call. Germline assignment: CDR1 MGHRA and CDR2 YSYEKL. This CDR3 has 14 amino acids. The V end was cut by 8 bases, the J end by 1 base, with 14 bases between. The CDR3: CASGVGGSNTEAFF. DNA for the CDR3: TGCGCCAGCGGTGTTGGAGGCTCGAACACTGAAGCTTTCTTT.

This clone was found a few times. The chain is built from TRBV5-1 and TRBJ2-3, with 11 nucleotides matching TRBD2. CDR1 SGHRS and CDR2 YFSETQ come from the germline V gene. The CDR3 sequence is 16 residues long. V lost 4 bases, J lost 5 bases, and 9 bases stayed unmatched. In DNA, the CDR3 is TGCGCCAGCAGCCCCGCGACTAGCGGGGTCGGAGATACGCAGTATTTT. Translated, it gives CASSPATSGVGDTQYF.

CDR3 amino acids: CASSPQGQYSPLHF. The CDR3 DNA sequence: TGTGCCAGCAGCCCACAGGGACAGTACTCACCCCTCCACTTT. The rearrangement uses TRBV4-2 and TRBJ1-6; TRBD1 matches 7 bases. The V gene end was trimmed by 4 bases and the J gene end by 10 bases; junction bases not matched to a gene: 7. Germline V gene data show CDR1 as LGHNA and CDR2 as YNFKEQ. The CDR3 covers 14 residues.

The table lists this clone with a count of one. The V call is TRBV7-2, the J call TRBJ2-5; 7 nucleotides match TRBD1. Per the germline V gene, CDR1 is SGHTA and CDR2 is FQGNSA. This CDR3 contains 15 residues. V lost 0 bases, J lost 4 bases, and 5 bases stayed unmatched. In DNA form, the CDR3 reads TGTGCCAGCAGCTTAGCTCTAAGGGGGCGAGAGACCCAGTACTTC. Translated, it gives CASSLALRGRETQYF.

The chain combines TRBV7-9 with TRBJ1-2; D unresolved. With 2 bases removed from V and 8 bases from J, the gap between germline ends came to 12 bases. There are 13 residues in the CDR3. Germline CDR1 reads SEHNR; CDR2 reads FQNEAQ (reference sequence). The DNA of the CDR3 is TGTGCCAGCAGCTTACGGCCACTATGGGGCTACACCTTC. This translates into CASSLRPLWGYTF.

This chain links TRBV5-6 with TRBJ2-7; D unresolved. The ends were cut back, 3 bases at V and 0 bases at J, with 4 bases in the middle. This CDR3 region has 12 residues. Germline V CDR1 and CDR2: SGHDT, YYEEEE. The CDR3 bases are TGTGCCAGCAGCTCCGTCTCCTACGAGCAGTACTTC. It translates to CASSSVSYEQYF.

This clone was detected only once. CDR3 DNA sequence: TGCGCCAGCAGCCAAGATTTGACAGGGAGGAAAAAACTGTTTTTT. This encodes CASSQDLTGRKKLFF. The chain combines TRBV4-1 with TRBJ1-4; 7 positions agree with TRBD1. After removal of 0 bases from V and 9 bases from J, the junction contained 7 bases not matched to a gene. Germline CDR1 is MGHRA and CDR2 is YSYEKL. The CDR3 loop spans 15 amino acids.

The V gene is TRBV4-3, the J gene TRBJ2-1, with D perhaps matching TRBD1 or TRBD2 (5 bases each). This CDR3 region has 15 residues. Per germline, CDR1 LGHNA and CDR2 YSLEER. V dropped 1 base and J dropped 10 bases, with 17 bases sitting between them. The CDR3: CASSQGRVRGDEQFF. CDR3 nucleotide sequence: TGCGCCAGCAGCCAAGGTCGGGTGAGGGGCGACGAGCAGTTCTTC.

The V gene is TRBV5-6, the J gene TRBJ2-7; D remains ambiguous. Germline CDR1 reads SGHDT; CDR2 reads YYEEEE. Trimming cost V 3 bases and J 2 bases, with 18 bases left between them. This CDR3 is built from 16 residues. The CDR3, as DNA: TGTGCCAGCAGCTCGAGAACCTCCGGTGAGGCCTACGAGCAGTACTTC. This codes for CASSSRTSGEAYEQYF.

This clone has only one observation. This chain links TRBV11-2 with TRBJ2-3, with D perhaps matching TRBD2 (6 bases). The germline gives CDR1 SGHAT, CDR2 FQNNGV. This CDR3 has 16 amino acids. Trimming stripped 4 bases from V and 1 base from J, with 15 bases between. The CDR3 sequence is CASSSGTVLRTDTQYF. As DNA, the CDR3 is TGTGCCAGCAGCTCGGGGACTGTCCTGCGCACAGATACGCAGTATTTT.

The rearrangement uses TRBV5-5 and TRBJ1-4; 9 bases are a match to TRBD1. The CDR3 spans 15 residues. From germline, CDR1 is SGHKS and CDR2 YYEKEE (reference sequence). The V gene end was trimmed by 3 bases and the J gene end by 12 bases; junction bases not matched to a gene: 12. As DNA, the CDR3 is TGTGCCAGCAGCTCTGCCGGGACAGGGTATTATGAACTGTTTTTT. Amino acids: CASSSAGTGYYELFF.

The chain has TRBV11-3 and TRBJ2-1; D is possibly TRBD2 (5 bases). This CDR3 spans 13 amino acids. Germline V gene lookup returns CDR1 SGHNT and CDR2 YENEEA. Trimming removed 6 bases from V and 1 base from J, with 7 bases in between. The CDR3 coding sequence is TGTGCCAGCAGGGAGGATTCCTACAATGAGCAGTTCTTC. This codes for CASREDSYNEQFF.

The CDR3 is CASSPGGTIQSYGYTF. The CDR3 DNA sequence: TGTGCCAGCAGCCCCGGGGGGACCATTCAAAGTTATGGCTACACCTTC. This sequence joins TRBV7-2 and TRBJ1-2, with a weak D call TRBD1 (5 bases). CDR3 length: 16 residues. CDR1 is SGHTA and CDR2 is FQGNSA in the germline V gene. Trimming stripped 5 bases from V and 5 bases from J, with 21 bases between.

The V gene is TRBV7-2, the J gene TRBJ1-1; 8 bases agree with TRBD1. The germline V gene encodes CDR1 SGHTA and CDR2 FQGNSA. With V trimmed by 5 bases and J by 1 base, 6 bases remained unmatched. The CDR3 contains 15 residues. The CDR3 region is CASSAWTGRNTEAFF. The CDR3 coding sequence is TGTGCCAGCAGCGCATGGACAGGGAGGAACACTGAAGCTTTCTTT.